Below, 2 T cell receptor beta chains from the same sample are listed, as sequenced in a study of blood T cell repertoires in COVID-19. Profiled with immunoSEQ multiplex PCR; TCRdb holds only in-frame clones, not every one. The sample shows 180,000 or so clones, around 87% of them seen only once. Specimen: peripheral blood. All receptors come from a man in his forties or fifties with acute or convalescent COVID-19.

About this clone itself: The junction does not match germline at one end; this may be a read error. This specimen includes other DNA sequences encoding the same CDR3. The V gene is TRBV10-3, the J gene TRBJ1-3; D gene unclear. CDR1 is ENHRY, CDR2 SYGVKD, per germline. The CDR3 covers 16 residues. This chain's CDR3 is CASFQTTYFSGNTIYF. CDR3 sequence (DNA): TGCGCCAGCTTCCAGACAACGTATTTCTCTGGAAACACCATATATTTT.

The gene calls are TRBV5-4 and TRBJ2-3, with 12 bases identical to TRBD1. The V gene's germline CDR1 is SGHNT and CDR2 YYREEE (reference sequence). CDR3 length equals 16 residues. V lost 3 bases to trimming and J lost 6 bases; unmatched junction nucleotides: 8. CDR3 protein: CASSSRDRGLYDTQYF. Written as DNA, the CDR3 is TGTGCCAGCAGCTCAAGGGACAGGGGGCTATATGATACGCAGTATTTT.